A selection of T cell receptor beta chains follows, all from one sample in a study of T-cell reconstitution after alpha-beta-depleted transplantation in children. TCRdb ran MiXCR on the PCR reads and lists one entry per CDR3 protein. The sample holds 200,000 or so distinct CDR3 sequences, roughly 6.3% seen once. The specimen was PBMCs, collected before TCRalphabeta/CD19-depleted stem cell transplant. The receptors shown here come from a girl under two years old with combined immunodeficiency, due to receive a stem cell transplant. CDR3s include the opening cysteine and the closing phenylalanine or tryptophan. Fields, in order: J gene, V gene, D gene, clone size, CDR3 protein, CDR3 DNA. D genes are given only for firm matches. Only some rows state a clone size, as once, few, many or a class for expanded clones.

TRBJ2-1 TRBV7-3 TRBD1 many CASSLGTGWNNEQFF TGTGCCAGCAGCCTCGGGACAGGGTGGAACAATGAGCAGTTCTTC
TRBJ1-2 TRBV20-1 NA few CSARDRTGSGYGYTF TGCAGTGCTAGAGATCGTACAGGGTCTGGGTATGGCTACACCTTC
TRBJ1-5 TRBV12-3/TRBV12-4 NA many CASTLQTVTYSNQPQHF TGTGCCAGCACCCTCCAGACCGTTACTTATAGCAATCAGCCCCAGCATTTT
TRBJ1-1 TRBV12-3/TRBV12-4 NA NA CASSSALLEAFF TGTGCCAGCAGTTCAGCCCTTCTTGAAGCTTTCTTT
TRBJ2-1 TRBV12-5 TRBD2 many CASGSGRSYNEQFF TGTGCTAGTGGTTCCGGGAGGTCCTACAATGAGCAGTTCTTC
TRBJ2-7 TRBV20-1 TRBD1 NA CSATQDRGDPYEQYF TGCAGTGCTACGCAAGACAGGGGGGATCCCTACGAGCAGTACTTC
TRBJ1-1 TRBV29-1 TRBD1 many CSDHRGDTEAFF TGCAGCGATCACAGGGGGGACACTGAAGCTTTCTTT
TRBJ2-3 TRBV12-3/TRBV12-4 TRBD2 NA CAFSFWRGERSGAIDTQYF TGTGCCTTCAGTTTTTGGCGGGGGGAGCGATCCGGAGCAATAGATACGCAGTATTTT
TRBJ2-2 TRBV5-1 NA many CASSLGFANTGELFF TGCGCCAGCAGCTTAGGATTCGCGAACACCGGGGAGCTGTTTTTT
TRBJ2-2 TRBV18 NA NA CASSPGQINTGELFF TGTGCCAGCTCACCAGGACAGATTAACACCGGGGAGCTGTTTTTT
TRBJ1-5 TRBV4-3 NA few CASSQGRGGDRNQPQHF TGCGCCAGCAGCCAAGGGAGGGGGGGTGACAGGAATCAGCCCCAGCATTTT
TRBJ2-1 TRBV28 NA NA CASKRLTAYNEQFF TGTGCCAGCAAACGACTCACCGCCTACAATGAGCAGTTCTTC
TRBJ1-6 TRBV4-3 NA many CASSQADKGWISPLHF TGCGCCAGCAGCCAGGCCGACAAGGGGTGGATTTCACCCCTCCACTTT
TRBJ2-7 TRBV28 NA many CASSLGWLNYEQYF TGTGCCAGCAGTTTAGGTTGGCTTAACTACGAGCAGTACTTC
TRBJ2-5 TRBV12-3/TRBV12-4 NA many CASSSRDGGETQYF TGTGCCAGCAGTTCCCGGGACGGCGGAGAGACCCAGTACTTC
TRBJ2-7 TRBV28 NA many CASSDRDSGQYF TGTGCCAGCAGTGACAGGGACTCAGGGCAGTACTTC
TRBJ1-1 TRBV27 NA many CASSLIAGENTEAFF TGTGCCAGCAGTTTAATCGCAGGGGAAAACACTGAAGCTTTCTTT
TRBJ1-1 TRBV6-5 NA many CASSKDSPASNTEAFF TGTGCCAGCAGCAAAGACAGCCCGGCTTCGAACACTGAAGCTTTCTTT
TRBJ2-1 TRBV2 TRBD2 NA CASRGLAGGYNEQFF TGTGCCAGCAGAGGACTAGCGGGAGGCTACAATGAGCAGTTCTTC
TRBJ2-3 TRBV5-5 NA many CASSLTGSTDTQYF TGTGCCAGCAGCTTGACAGGTAGCACAGATACGCAGTATTTT
TRBJ1-4 TRBV28 NA many CASSLFPGIVRNEKLFF TGTGCCAGCAGTTTATTTCCAGGGATAGTCCGTAATGAAAAACTGTTTTTT
TRBJ2-5 TRBV12-3/TRBV12-4 NA NA CASSFALSGWETQYF TGTGCCAGCAGTTTTGCGCTCAGTGGGTGGGAGACCCAGTACTTC
TRBJ1-1 TRBV4-1 NA NA CASRPMGGRGAEAFF TGCGCCAGCAGACCGATGGGGGGACGCGGGGCTGAAGCTTTCTTT
TRBJ2-5 TRBV6-5 TRBD2 many CASSYVGLARETQYF TGTGCCAGCAGTTACGTCGGACTAGCGCGAGAGACCCAGTACTTC
TRBJ2-1 TRBV7-6 NA few CASSSGNRNEQFF TGTGCCAGCAGCTCGGGGAACAGGAATGAGCAGTTCTTC
TRBJ2-5 TRBV6-5 NA many CASKGLQETQYF TGTGCCAGCAAGGGGCTCCAAGAGACCCAGTACTTC